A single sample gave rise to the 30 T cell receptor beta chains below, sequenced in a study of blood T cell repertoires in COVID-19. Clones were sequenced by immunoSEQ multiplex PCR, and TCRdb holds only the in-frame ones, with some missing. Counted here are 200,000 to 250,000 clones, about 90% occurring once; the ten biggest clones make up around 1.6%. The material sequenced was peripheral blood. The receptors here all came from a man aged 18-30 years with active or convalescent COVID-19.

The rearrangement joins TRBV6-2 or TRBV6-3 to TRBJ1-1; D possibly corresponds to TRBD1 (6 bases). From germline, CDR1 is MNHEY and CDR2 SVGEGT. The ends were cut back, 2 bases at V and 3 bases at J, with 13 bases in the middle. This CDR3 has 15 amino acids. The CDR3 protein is CASSYQRTAHTEAFF. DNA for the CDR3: TGTGCCAGCAGTTACCAAAGGACAGCCCACACTGAAGCTTTCTTT.

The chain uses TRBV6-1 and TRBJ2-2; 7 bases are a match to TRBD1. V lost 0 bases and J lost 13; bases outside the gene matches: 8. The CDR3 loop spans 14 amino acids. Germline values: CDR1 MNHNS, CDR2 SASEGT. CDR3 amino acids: CASSEAQQGPRLFF. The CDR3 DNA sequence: TGTGCCAGCAGTGAAGCACAACAGGGGCCCCGGCTGTTTTTT.

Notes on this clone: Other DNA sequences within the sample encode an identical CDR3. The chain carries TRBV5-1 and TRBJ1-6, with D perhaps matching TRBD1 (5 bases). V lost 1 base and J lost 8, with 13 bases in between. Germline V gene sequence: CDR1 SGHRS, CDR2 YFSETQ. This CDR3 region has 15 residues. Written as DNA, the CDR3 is TGCGCCAGCAGCTTGAAGGGTCAGGGTGATTCACCCCTCCACTTT. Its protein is CASSLKGQGDSPLHF.

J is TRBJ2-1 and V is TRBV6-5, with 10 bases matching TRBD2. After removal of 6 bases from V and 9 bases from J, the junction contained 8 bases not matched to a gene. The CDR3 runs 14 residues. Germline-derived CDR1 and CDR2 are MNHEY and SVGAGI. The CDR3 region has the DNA TGTGCCAGCAGGTCACTAGCGGGAACGGTTGAGCAGTTCTTC. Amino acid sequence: CASRSLAGTVEQFF.

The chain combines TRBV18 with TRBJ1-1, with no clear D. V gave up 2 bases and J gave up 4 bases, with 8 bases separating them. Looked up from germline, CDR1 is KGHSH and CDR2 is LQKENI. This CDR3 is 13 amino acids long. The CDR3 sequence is CASSPSGSTEAFF. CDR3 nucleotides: TGTGCCAGCTCACCATCGGGATCCACTGAAGCTTTCTTT. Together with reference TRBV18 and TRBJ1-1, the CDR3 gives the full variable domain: NAGVMQNPRHLVRRRGQEARLRCSPMKGHSHVYWYRQLPEEGLKFMVYLQKENIIDESGMPKERFSAEFPKEGPSILRIQQVVRGDSAAYFCASSPSGSTEAFFGQGTRLTVV.

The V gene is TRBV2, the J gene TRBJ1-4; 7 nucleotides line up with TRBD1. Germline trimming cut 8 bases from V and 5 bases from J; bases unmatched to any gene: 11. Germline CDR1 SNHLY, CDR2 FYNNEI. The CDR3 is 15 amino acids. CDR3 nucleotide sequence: TGTGCCAGCGGGTCAGGGGGGTTATCGAATGAAAAACTGTTTTTT. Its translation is CASGSGGLSNEKLFF.

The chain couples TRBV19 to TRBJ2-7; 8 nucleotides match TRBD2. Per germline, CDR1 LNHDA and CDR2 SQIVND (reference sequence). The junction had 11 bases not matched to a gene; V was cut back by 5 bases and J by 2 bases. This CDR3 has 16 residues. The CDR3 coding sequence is TGTGCCAGTAGTCCACCGAGCGGGAGCTGGCCCTACGAGCAGTACTTC. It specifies CASSPPSGSWPYEQYF.

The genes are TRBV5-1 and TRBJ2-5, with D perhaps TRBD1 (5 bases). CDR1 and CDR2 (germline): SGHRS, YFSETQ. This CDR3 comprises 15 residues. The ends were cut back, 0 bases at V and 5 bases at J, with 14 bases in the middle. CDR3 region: CASSLEGRVGETQYF. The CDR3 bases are TGCGCCAGCAGCTTGGAGGGCAGGGTAGGGGAGACCCAGTACTTC. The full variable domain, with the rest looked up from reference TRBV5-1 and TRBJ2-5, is KAGVTQTPRYLIKTRGQQVTLSCSPISGHRSVSWYQQTPGQGLQFLFEYFSETQRNKGNFPGRFSGRQFSNSRSEMNVSTLELGDSALYLCASSLEGRVGETQYFGPGTRLLVL.

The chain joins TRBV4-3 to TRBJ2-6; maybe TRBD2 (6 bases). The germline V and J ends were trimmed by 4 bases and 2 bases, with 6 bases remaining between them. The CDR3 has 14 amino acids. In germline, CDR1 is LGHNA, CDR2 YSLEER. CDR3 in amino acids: CASSRTTGANVLTF. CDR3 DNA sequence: TGCGCCAGCAGCCGGACTACTGGGGCCAACGTCCTGACTTTC.

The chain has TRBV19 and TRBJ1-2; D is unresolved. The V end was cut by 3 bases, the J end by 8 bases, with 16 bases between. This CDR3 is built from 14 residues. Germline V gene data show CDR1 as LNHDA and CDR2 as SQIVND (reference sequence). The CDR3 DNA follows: TGTGCCAGTAGTATTGCCGTGAGTGTTCCCGGCTACACCTTC. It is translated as CASSIAVSVPGYTF.

Here the CDR3 DNA reads TGTGCCAGCAGCGCTCAGGGACAGGGTCGTGGATGGGATGGCTACACCTTC. Residues: CASSAQGQGRGWDGYTF. The chain links TRBV3-1 (or the pseudogene TRBV3-2) to TRBJ1-2; TRBD1 matches at 9 bases. Germline trimming cut 5 bases from V and 6 bases from J; bases unmatched to any gene: 16. The CDR3 sequence is 17 residues long. Germline loops: CDR1 LGHDT, CDR2 YNNKEL (reference sequence).

The CDR3 sequence is CSGLSGTSGKKFF. The CDR3 DNA follows: TGCAGCGGGTTGTCCGGGACTAGCGGGAAGAAGTTCTTC. This chain links TRBV29-1 with TRBJ2-1, with 13 positions matching TRBD2. The junction had 11 bases not matched to a gene; V was cut back by 7 bases and J by 14 bases. CDR1 SQVTM and CDR2 ANQGSEA come from the germline V gene. There are 13 residues in the CDR3.

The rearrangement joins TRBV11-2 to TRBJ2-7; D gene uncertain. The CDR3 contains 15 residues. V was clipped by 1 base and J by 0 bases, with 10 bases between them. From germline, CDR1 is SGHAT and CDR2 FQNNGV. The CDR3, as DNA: TGTGCCAGCAGCTTAGGACACCTTAGCTCCTACGAGCAGTACTTC. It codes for CASSLGHLSSYEQYF.

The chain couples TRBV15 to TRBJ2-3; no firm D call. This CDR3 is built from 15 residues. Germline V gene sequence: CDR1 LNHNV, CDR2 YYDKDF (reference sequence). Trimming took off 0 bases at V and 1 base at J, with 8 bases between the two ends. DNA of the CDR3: TGTGCCACCAGCAGAGATAACGGTGGCACAGATACGCAGTATTTT. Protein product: CATSRDNGGTDTQYF.

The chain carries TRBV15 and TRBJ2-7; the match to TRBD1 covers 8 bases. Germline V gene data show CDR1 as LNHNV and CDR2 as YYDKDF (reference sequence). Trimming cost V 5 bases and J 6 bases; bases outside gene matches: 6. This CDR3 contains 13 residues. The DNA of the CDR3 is TGTGCCACCAGCCTAGCAGGGGGCCTCGAGCAGTACTTC. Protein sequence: CATSLAGGLEQYF.

The CDR3, as DNA: TGCGCCAGCAGCCAAGAAAGCGCTACACTGGGCACCGGGGAGCTGTTTTTT. Translation gives CASSQESATLGTGELFF. This rearrangement joins TRBV4-1 to TRBJ2-2; D remains unclear. Germline V CDR1 and CDR2: MGHRA, YSYEKL. V was clipped by 0 bases and J by 4 bases, with 15 bases between them. The CDR3 spans 17 residues.

CDR3 nucleotide sequence: TGCGCCAGCAGCCCGGGACAGGTGGCAACTAATGAAAAACTGTTTTTT. Protein product: CASSPGQVATNEKLFF. The chain is built from TRBV5-1 and TRBJ1-4, with 8 positions matching TRBD1. After removal of 4 bases from V and 0 bases from J, the junction contained 5 bases not matched to a gene. Germline assignment: CDR1 SGHRS and CDR2 YFSETQ. The CDR3 sequence is 16 residues long.

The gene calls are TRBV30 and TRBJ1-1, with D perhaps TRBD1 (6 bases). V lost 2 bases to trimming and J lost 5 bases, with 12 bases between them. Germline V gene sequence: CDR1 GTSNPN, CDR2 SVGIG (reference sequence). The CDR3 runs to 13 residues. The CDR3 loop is CAWSYSRGTEAFF. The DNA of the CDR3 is TGTGCCTGGAGTTACAGCAGGGGAACTGAAGCTTTCTTT.

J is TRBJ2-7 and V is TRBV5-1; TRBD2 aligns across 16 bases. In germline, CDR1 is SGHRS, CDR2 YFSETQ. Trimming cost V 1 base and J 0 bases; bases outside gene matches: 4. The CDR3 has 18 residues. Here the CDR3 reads CASSLPGTSGRASYEQYF. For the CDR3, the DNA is TGCGCCAGCAGCTTGCCCGGGACTAGCGGGAGGGCCTCCTACGAGCAGTACTTC. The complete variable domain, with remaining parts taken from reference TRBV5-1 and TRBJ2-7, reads KAGVTQTPRYLIKTRGQQVTLSCSPISGHRSVSWYQQTPGQGLQFLFEYFSETQRNKGNFPGRFSGRQFSNSRSEMNVSTLELGDSALYLCASSLPGTSGRASYEQYFGPGTRLTVT.

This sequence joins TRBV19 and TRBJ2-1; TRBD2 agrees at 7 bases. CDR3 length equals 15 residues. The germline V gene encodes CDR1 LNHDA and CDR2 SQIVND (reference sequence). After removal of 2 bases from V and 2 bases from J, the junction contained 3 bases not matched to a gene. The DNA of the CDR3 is TGTGCCAGTAGTATAACAGCGGGGCCCTACAATGAGCAGTTCTTC. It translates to CASSITAGPYNEQFF.

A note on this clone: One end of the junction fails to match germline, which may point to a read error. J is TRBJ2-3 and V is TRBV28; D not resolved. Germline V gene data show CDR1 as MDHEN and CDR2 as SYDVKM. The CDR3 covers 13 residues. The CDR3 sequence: CAISSTSEIQQYF. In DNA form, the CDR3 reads TGTGCCATCAGTTCCACCTCGGAGATCCAGCAGTATTTT.

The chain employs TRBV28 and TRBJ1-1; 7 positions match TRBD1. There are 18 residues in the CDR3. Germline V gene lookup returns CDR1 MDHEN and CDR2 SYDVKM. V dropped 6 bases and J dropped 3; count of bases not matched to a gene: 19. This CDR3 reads CASRAPNRGKGMDTEAFF. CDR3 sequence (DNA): TGTGCCAGCAGGGCGCCGAACAGGGGTAAAGGGATGGACACTGAAGCTTTCTTT.

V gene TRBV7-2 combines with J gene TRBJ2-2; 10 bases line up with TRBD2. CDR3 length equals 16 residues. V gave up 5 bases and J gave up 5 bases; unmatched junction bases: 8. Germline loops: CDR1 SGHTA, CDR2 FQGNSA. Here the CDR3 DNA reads TGTGCCAGCAGCGTTACTAGCGGGATCATAACCGGGGAGCTGTTTTTT. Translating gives CASSVTSGIITGELFF. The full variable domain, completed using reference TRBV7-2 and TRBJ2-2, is GAGVSQSPSNKVTEKGKDVELRCDPISGHTALYWYRQSLGQGLEFLIYFQGNSAPDKSGLPSDRFSAERTGGSVSTLTIQRTQQEDSAVYLCASSVTSGIITGELFFGEGSRLTVL.

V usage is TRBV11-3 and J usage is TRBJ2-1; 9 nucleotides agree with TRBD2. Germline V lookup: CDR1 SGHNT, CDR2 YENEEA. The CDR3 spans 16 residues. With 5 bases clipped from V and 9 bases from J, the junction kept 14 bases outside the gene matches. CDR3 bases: TGTGCCAGCAGCCCAGGAGGAATAGCGGGAGCCAGTGAGCAGTTCTTC. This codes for CASSPGGIAGASEQFF.

The CDR3 region is CASRVPEGEIRKYTF. CDR3 DNA sequence: TGTGCCAGCAGAGTTCCCGAAGGGGAAATAAGAAAATACACCTTC. J is TRBJ1-2 and V is TRBV2; perhaps TRBD1 as D (5 bases). This CDR3 comprises 15 residues. The ends were cut back, 6 bases at V and 11 bases at J, with 25 bases in the middle. Germline V gene data show CDR1 as SNHLY and CDR2 as FYNNEI.

The CDR3 bases are TGTGCCAGCAGCTTAATGGGCAGTTATAGCAATCAGCCCCAGCATTTT. Protein: CASSLMGSYSNQPQHF. The chain combines TRBV7-2 with TRBJ1-5; D is ambiguous. V lost 2 bases, J lost 0 bases, and 11 bases lay in between. This CDR3 contains 16 residues. The germline CDR1 and CDR2 sequences are SGHTA and FQGNSA.

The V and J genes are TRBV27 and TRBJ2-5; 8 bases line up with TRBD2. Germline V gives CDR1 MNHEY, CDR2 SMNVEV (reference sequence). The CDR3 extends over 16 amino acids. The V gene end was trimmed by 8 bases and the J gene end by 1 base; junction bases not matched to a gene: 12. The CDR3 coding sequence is TGTGCCAGCGGATTGAGCGGGGGTGTTTTCCAAGAGACCCAGTACTTC. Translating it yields CASGLSGGVFQETQYF.

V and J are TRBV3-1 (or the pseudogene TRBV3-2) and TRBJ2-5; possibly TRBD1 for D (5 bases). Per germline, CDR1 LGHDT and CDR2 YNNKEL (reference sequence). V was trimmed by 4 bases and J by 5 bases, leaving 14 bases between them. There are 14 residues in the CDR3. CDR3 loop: CASSPDSNGETQYF. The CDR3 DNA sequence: TGTGCCAGCAGCCCAGACAGTAACGGGGAGACCCAGTACTTC.

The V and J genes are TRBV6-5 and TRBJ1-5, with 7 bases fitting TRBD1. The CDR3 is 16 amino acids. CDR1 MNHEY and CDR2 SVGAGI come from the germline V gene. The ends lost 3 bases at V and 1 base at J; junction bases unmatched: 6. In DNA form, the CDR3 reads TGTGCCAGCAGTTATCGGACAGGCAGAAGCAATCAGCCCCAGCATTTT. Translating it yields CASSYRTGRSNQPQHF.

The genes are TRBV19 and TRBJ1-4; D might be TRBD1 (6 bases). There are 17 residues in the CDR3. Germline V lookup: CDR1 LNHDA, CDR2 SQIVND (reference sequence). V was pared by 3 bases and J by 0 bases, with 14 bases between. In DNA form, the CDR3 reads TGTGCCAGTAGTATCTCGCAGGGGATTACAACTAATGAAAAACTGTTTTTT. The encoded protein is CASSISQGITTNEKLFF.